Shown below are 4 T cell receptor beta chains from a single sample sequenced in a study of T cell changes during pregnancy in multiple sclerosis. The repertoire was sequenced with immunoSEQ multiplex PCR; TCRdb's copy has only in-frame clones and lacks some. The data contain approximately 70,000 clones, more than 85% of them seen just once; the ten biggest clones take up 2% to 2.5%. The starting material was peripheral blood, obtained in the first trimester of pregnancy. These receptors were obtained from a female donor with multiple sclerosis, enrolled in a pregnancy study.

The rearrangement joins TRBV2 to TRBJ1-6; the D is unclear. This CDR3 has 18 residues. V lost 4 bases, J lost 0 bases, and 16 bases lay in between. Per the germline V gene, CDR1 is SNHLY and CDR2 is FYNNEI. CDR3 nucleotides: TGTGCCAGCAGTGTTTCGGGTTGGGTCGGCTCCTATAATTCACCCCTCCACTTT. Translated, it gives CASSVSGWVGSYNSPLHF.

The chain joins TRBV25-1 to TRBJ2-3; TRBD2 matches 8 bases. With V trimmed by 6 bases and J by 1 base, 9 bases remained unmatched. The CDR3 covers 16 residues. The germline V gene has CDR1 MGHDK and CDR2 SYGVNS. Written as DNA, the CDR3 is TGTGCCAGCAGAAACGCAGCGGGAGTAGGCACAGATACGCAGTATTTT. Its translation: CASRNAAGVGTDTQYF.

The CDR3 bases are TGCGCCAGCAGTGAAGGACTAGCACTTGGGCAGTTCTTC. Translated: CASSEGLALGQFF. The chain joins TRBV10-1 to TRBJ2-1; the match to TRBD2 covers 8 bases. The CDR3 totals 13 residues. Trimming at V came to 3 bases and at J to 12 bases, leaving 7 bases not matched to a gene. Germline loops: CDR1 WNHNN, CDR2 SYGVQD (reference sequence).

The chain uses TRBV5-4 and TRBJ2-5; no reliable D call. Trimming took 4 bases from V and 4 from J, leaving 8 bases between them. Germline loops: CDR1 SGHNT, CDR2 YYREEE (reference sequence). CDR3 length equals 12 residues. The CDR3 sequence is CASSRVAETQYF. CDR3 nucleotide sequence: TGTGCCAGCAGCCGAGTAGCAGAGACCCAGTACTTC.